This T cell receptor (beta chain) originates from a study of cytomegalovirus exposure and HLA in healthy donors. Study-wide findings and caveats: In a later analysis, HLA-associated beta chains showed higher expansion and lower generation probabilities than comparable chains. Among the most significant clusters, several appeared linked to common viral pathogens in a later analysis. A later analysis linked a missense variant in DCLRE1C to the trimming of TCR beta V and J genes.

V was pared by 1 base and J by 7 bases, with 11 bases of the junction left unmatched. Per the germline V gene, CDR1 is SGHDT and CDR2 is YYEEEE. The CDR3 has 16 amino acids. The PCR contained 60 Vbeta and 13 Jbeta primers. Data came from immunoSEQ multiplex PCR; TCRdb stores just in-frame clones and leaves some out. The sample contains about 150,000 clones, about 80% of which appear only once. To note about this clone: The antigen is unknown.

This receptor was taken from a man in his thirties or forties in good health and CMV-seropositive. This rearrangement joins TRBV5-6 to TRBJ2-1; 7 bases map to TRBD2. The material sequenced was PBMCs. CDR3 loop: CASSLFLAGGGNEQFF. The DNA of the CDR3 is TGTGCCAGCAGCTTGTTCTTAGCGGGTGGGGGGAATGAGCAGTTCTTC.